The clone carrying this T cell receptor (beta chain) was seen repeatedly, ten times or more. Its antigen is not identified. The source of the sample is a study of blood T cells in healthy people across ages. V lost 4 bases and J lost 6; bases outside the gene matches: 6. CDR3 length: 14 residues. Germline CDR1 PRHDT, CDR2 FYEKMQ (reference sequence). Next came a second PCR, run for about 7 to 12 cycles, which used a sample-barcoded 5' primer along with a J-beta primer mix. In TCRdb, the 5' RACE reads were re-called with MiXCR into one record per CDR3 protein. The sample lists hundreds of thousands of distinct CDR3 sequences; 32% were seen once. Findings and caveats of the study: Significant beta diversity loss was already apparent by age around 40, declining roughly linearly. Leaving the PBMCs unsorted stopped any conclusive comparison of naive versus antigen-experienced cells.

The sample was blood. The receptor comes from an elderly woman in good health. The chain has TRBV13 and TRBJ2-5, with 9 bases that match TRBD2. CDR3 region: CASSSLSGGKTQYF. In nucleotides, the CDR3 is TGTGCCAGCAGCTCGTTAAGCGGGGGGAAGACCCAGTACTTC.